Listed below are T cell receptor beta chains from one sample, sequenced in a study of OX40 agonist ivuxolimab in advanced cancers. The method was immunoSEQ multiplex PCR; TCRdb's version includes in-frame clones alone and lacks a portion of them. The sample lists about 64,000 clones, over 65% occurring once. Sequencing was performed on CD4+ or CD8+ T cells sorted from blood, taken in a trial of the OX40 agonist ivuxolimab. The source of these receptors is an adult with an advanced solid tumor such as melanoma, head and neck, liver or kidney cancer. Each CDR3 is given without its conserved first and last residue. The order of the fields is V gene, J gene, CDR3 protein.

>TRBV6-1|TRBJ1-5
ASSVGGAGNQPQH
>TRBV27|TRBJ2-7
ASSYHRVLIYEQY
>TRBV4-1|TRBJ1-4
ASSQGDRERLLF
>TRBV7-9|TRBJ1-2
ASSFQDGDYGYT
>TRBV6-5|TRBJ2-5
ASSYGGLAGGETQY
>TRBV10-2|TRBJ2-7
ASSVQSYEQY
>TRBV18|TRBJ2-1
ASSPVELDEQF
>TRBV6-1|TRBJ1-2
ASSEASARSGYT
>TRBV5-1|TRBJ2-5
ASSEGPGPGTQY
>TRBV28|TRBJ1-1
ASRPPSYTEAF
>TRBV7-6|TRBJ2-7
ASSPGQFSYEQY
>TRBV2|TRBJ2-3
ASRGLAGGTDTQY
>TRBV5-1|TRBJ2-1
ASSLALLSGRATDEQF
>TRBV29-1|TRBJ1-5
SVGAGSNQPQH
>TRBV27|TRBJ2-7
ASSLTVYSYEQY
>TRBV9|TRBJ2-1
ASSVGAEPYNEQF
>TRBV28|TRBJ2-7
ASTSPEGDYDEQY
>TRBV7-9|TRBJ2-1
ASSLALRDSFHNEQF
>TRBV11-3|TRBJ2-7
ASSFGGAGGTYEQY
>TRBV7-9|TRBJ2-7
ASSIGTDYEQY
>TRBV30|TRBJ1-6
AWSPPQGRNSPLH
>TRBV5-5|TRBJ2-7
ASSLDMGLAGAHYEQY
>TRBV27|TRBJ1-5
ASTLKVEANQPQH
>TRBV20-1|TRBJ1-2
SARGGGYT
>TRBV7-2|TRBJ1-5
ASSLVGQANQPQH
>TRBV13|TRBJ2-4
ASSFITGAKNIQY
>TRBV23-1|TRBJ2-3
ASRAGGPDTQY
>TRBV11-2|TRBJ2-5
ASSWGAGGARETQY
>TRBV21-1|TRBJ2-3
ASNPPPGPDTQY
>TRBV4-1|TRBJ2-1
ASSQLAGGFRDEQF
>TRBV9|TRBJ2-1
ASSVESRTSSYNEQF
>TRBV2|TRBJ2-2
ASCRDANTGELF
>TRBV6-5|TRBJ1-2
ASSYSQDRYGYT
>TRBV9|TRBJ2-1
ASSVASAGVGNEQF
>TRBV5-3|TRBJ1-5
ARSQDRVNQPQH
>TRBV4-2|TRBJ2-7
ASSHTDGGPYYEQY
>TRBV7-2|TRBJ2-7
ASSLDRGSIYEQY